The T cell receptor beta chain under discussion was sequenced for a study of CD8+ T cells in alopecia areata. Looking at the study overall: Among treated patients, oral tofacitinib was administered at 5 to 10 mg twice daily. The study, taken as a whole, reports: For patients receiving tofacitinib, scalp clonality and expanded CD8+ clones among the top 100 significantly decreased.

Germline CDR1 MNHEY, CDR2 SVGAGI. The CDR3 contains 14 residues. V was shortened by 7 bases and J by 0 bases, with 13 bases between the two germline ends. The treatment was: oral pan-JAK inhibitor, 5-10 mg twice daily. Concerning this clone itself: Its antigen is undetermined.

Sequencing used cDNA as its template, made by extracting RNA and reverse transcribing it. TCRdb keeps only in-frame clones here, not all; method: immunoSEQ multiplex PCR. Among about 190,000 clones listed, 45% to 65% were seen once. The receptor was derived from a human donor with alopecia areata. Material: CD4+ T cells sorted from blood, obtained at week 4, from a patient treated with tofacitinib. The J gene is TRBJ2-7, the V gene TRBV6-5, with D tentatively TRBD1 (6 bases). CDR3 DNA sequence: TGTGCCAGCAAGTCCAGGGGCTTCTCCTACGAGCAGTACTTC. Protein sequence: CASKSRGFSYEQYF.